Listed below are T cell receptor beta chains from one sample, sequenced in a study of type 1 regulatory T cells. TCRdb called the reads again in MiXCR, with one record for every CDR3 protein. The profile shows about 42,000 distinct CDR3 sequences, 12% of them singletons. Their target antigens are unknown. The sequenced sample was cultured non-Tr1 T cells, either the whole culture or a sorted T cell fraction (not recorded which). These TCRs come from a human donor in good health. Each CDR3 is given with its conserved first and last residue. The D gene is left open where the match is weak. A row's size may be missing; if present it is once, few, many or a size class.

CDR3 protein: CSARAGLADTRETQYF
CDR3 DNA: TGCAGTGCTAGAGCGGGACTAGCGGACACAAGGGAGACCCAGTACTTC
clone size: few
V gene: TRBV20-1
D gene: TRBD2
J gene: TRBJ2-5

CDR3 protein: CASSRDQGNTIYF
CDR3 DNA: TGCGCCAGCAGCCGCGATCAGGGAAACACCATATATTTT
clone size: few
V gene: TRBV4-3
D gene: -
J gene: TRBJ1-3

CDR3 protein: CASRTPGQGLSGTQYF
CDR3 DNA: TGCGCCAGCCGCACTCCGGGACAGGGACTATCGGGTACGCAGTATTTT
clone size: -
V gene: TRBV5-1
D gene: TRBD1
J gene: TRBJ2-3

CDR3 protein: CASSKPTGIGASNQPQHF
CDR3 DNA: TGTGCCAGCAGTAAACCGACAGGGATAGGGGCTAGCAATCAGCCCCAGCATTTT
clone size: many
V gene: TRBV12-3/TRBV12-4
D gene: TRBD1
J gene: TRBJ1-5

CDR3 protein: CSARWEERRNQPQHF
CDR3 DNA: TGCAGTGCTAGATGGGAGGAACGTCGGAATCAGCCCCAGCATTTT
clone size: many
V gene: TRBV20-1
D gene: -
J gene: TRBJ1-5

CDR3 protein: CASSQVYGAGEQFF
CDR3 DNA: TGTGCCAGCAGCCAAGTCTACGGGGCAGGTGAGCAGTTCTTC
clone size: many
V gene: TRBV14
D gene: -
J gene: TRBJ2-1

CDR3 protein: CASSARLAGVYNEQFF
CDR3 DNA: TGTGCCAGCAGTGCCCGTTTAGCGGGAGTGTACAATGAGCAGTTCTTC
clone size: -
V gene: TRBV6-4
D gene: TRBD2
J gene: TRBJ2-1

CDR3 protein: CRDDRQRNQPQHF
CDR3 DNA: TGCAGAGACGACCGACAGCGCAATCAGCCCCAGCATTTT
clone size: -
V gene: TRBV20-1
D gene: -
J gene: TRBJ1-5

CDR3 protein: CASIPSGRVNTGELFF
CDR3 DNA: TGTGCCAGTATTCCTAGCGGGAGGGTTAACACCGGGGAGCTGTTTTTT
clone size: many
V gene: TRBV19
D gene: TRBD2
J gene: TRBJ2-2

CDR3 protein: CASSRRDGTGELFF
CDR3 DNA: TGCGCCAGCAGCCGACGAGACGGTACCGGGGAGCTGTTTTTT
clone size: medium-sized
V gene: TRBV5-1
D gene: -
J gene: TRBJ2-2

CDR3 protein: CASSPTVYQETQYF
CDR3 DNA: TGTGCCAGCTCACCAACGGTCTACCAAGAGACCCAGTACTTC
clone size: many
V gene: TRBV18
D gene: -
J gene: TRBJ2-5

CDR3 protein: CASGTSGGNEQFF
CDR3 DNA: TGTGCTAGCGGGACTAGCGGGGGCAATGAGCAGTTCTTC
clone size: -
V gene: TRBV7-7
D gene: TRBD2
J gene: TRBJ2-1

CDR3 protein: CASSFRLAATQETQYF
CDR3 DNA: TGTGCCAGCAGCTTTAGACTAGCGGCAACCCAAGAGACCCAGTACTTC
clone size: many
V gene: TRBV7-2
D gene: TRBD2
J gene: TRBJ2-5

CDR3 protein: CSVRVGVTNTGELFF
CDR3 DNA: TGCAGCGTAAGGGTCGGGGTGACGAACACCGGGGAGCTGTTTTTT
clone size: medium-sized
V gene: TRBV29-1
D gene: -
J gene: TRBJ2-2

CDR3 protein: CASSLATSGVVRGEQYF
CDR3 DNA: TGCGCCAGCAGCTTGGCCACTAGCGGGGTCGTCAGGGGCGAGCAGTACTTC
clone size: many
V gene: TRBV5-1
D gene: TRBD2
J gene: TRBJ2-7

CDR3 protein: CASSYMIAPNQQYF
CDR3 DNA: TGTGCCAGCAGTTACATGATAGCCCCGAACCAGCAGTACTTC
clone size: -
V gene: TRBV6-5
D gene: -
J gene: TRBJ2-7

CDR3 protein: CASSAGGGLGADNSPLHF
CDR3 DNA: TGTGCCAGCAGCGCCGGAGGGGGCCTAGGGGCGGATAATTCACCCCTCCACTTT
clone size: -
V gene: TRBV9
D gene: TRBD1
J gene: TRBJ1-6

CDR3 protein: CASSSSGGTYEQYF
CDR3 DNA: TGTGCCAGCAGTTCCTCAGGGGGAACCTACGAGCAGTACTTC
clone size: -
V gene: TRBV12-3/TRBV12-4
D gene: TRBD1
J gene: TRBJ2-7

CDR3 protein: CATRRIETQYF
CDR3 DNA: TGTGCCACCCGACGCATCGAGACCCAGTACTTC
clone size: many
V gene: TRBV27
D gene: -
J gene: TRBJ2-5

CDR3 protein: CASPPVDRRSYNSPLHF
CDR3 DNA: TGTGCCAGCCCACCGGTGGACAGGCGCTCCTATAATTCACCCCTCCACTTT
clone size: -
V gene: TRBV19
D gene: TRBD1
J gene: TRBJ1-6

CDR3 protein: CSVEGVGGQGGEQYF
CDR3 DNA: TGCAGCGTTGAAGGAGTCGGGGGACAGGGGGGAGAGCAGTACTTC
clone size: many
V gene: TRBV29-1
D gene: TRBD1
J gene: TRBJ2-7

CDR3 protein: CASSLFAQGAGGELFF
CDR3 DNA: TGTGCCAGCAGCTTATTTGCGCAGGGGGCAGGCGGGGAGCTGTTTTTT
clone size: -
V gene: TRBV11-2
D gene: TRBD1
J gene: TRBJ2-2

CDR3 protein: CSARAGQNYGYTF
CDR3 DNA: TGCAGTGCTAGAGCGGGACAGAACTATGGCTACACCTTC
clone size: few
V gene: TRBV20-1
D gene: TRBD1
J gene: TRBJ1-2

CDR3 protein: CSARPSGSVGSYEQYF
CDR3 DNA: TGCAGTGCTAGACCTAGCGGGAGCGTAGGTTCCTACGAGCAGTACTTC
clone size: few
V gene: TRBV20-1
D gene: TRBD2
J gene: TRBJ2-7

CDR3 protein: CASTLLQGKLFF
CDR3 DNA: TGTGCCAGCACCTTACTACAGGGGAAGCTGTTTTTT
clone size: many
V gene: TRBV28
D gene: TRBD1
J gene: TRBJ2-2

CDR3 protein: CASSPSNARTGELFF
CDR3 DNA: TGCGCCAGCAGCCCATCAAATGCGCGAACCGGGGAGCTGTTTTTT
clone size: many
V gene: TRBV5-1
D gene: -
J gene: TRBJ2-2

CDR3 protein: CASSADRANTGELFF
CDR3 DNA: TGTGCCAGCAGCGCCGACAGGGCGAACACCGGGGAGCTGTTTTTT
clone size: few
V gene: TRBV6-1
D gene: TRBD1
J gene: TRBJ2-2

CDR3 protein: CSVDPLGLNTDTQYF
CDR3 DNA: TGCAGCGTTGACCCCCTGGGCTTAAACACAGATACGCAGTATTTT
clone size: few
V gene: TRBV29-1
D gene: -
J gene: TRBJ2-3

CDR3 protein: CASSRRDRHTGELFF
CDR3 DNA: TGCGCCAGCAGCCGAAGGGACAGGCACACCGGGGAGCTGTTTTTT
clone size: -
V gene: TRBV5-1
D gene: TRBD1
J gene: TRBJ2-2

CDR3 protein: CSALPGPPQRETQYF
CDR3 DNA: TGCAGTGCGCTACCGGGACCACCACAGCGAGAGACCCAGTACTTC
clone size: few
V gene: TRBV20-1
D gene: -
J gene: TRBJ2-5

CDR3 protein: CASSLKGRLAGASTDTQYF
CDR3 DNA: TGTGCCAGCAGCTTAAAGGGCAGGCTAGCGGGAGCTTCCACAGATACGCAGTATTTT
clone size: few
V gene: TRBV7-3
D gene: TRBD2
J gene: TRBJ2-3

CDR3 protein: CATSAATGLDNEQFF
CDR3 DNA: TGTGCCACCAGTGCCGCTACAGGGTTGGACAATGAGCAGTTCTTC
clone size: -
V gene: TRBV24-1
D gene: -
J gene: TRBJ2-1

CDR3 protein: CASSPQGSAGELFF
CDR3 DNA: TGTGCCAGCAGTCCTCAGGGTTCCGCCGGGGAGCTGTTTTTT
clone size: few
V gene: TRBV12-3/TRBV12-4
D gene: -
J gene: TRBJ2-2

CDR3 protein: CSARDRAPWAAEQFF
CDR3 DNA: TGCAGTGCTAGAGATCGGGCTCCTTGGGCAGCCGAGCAGTTCTTC
clone size: many
V gene: TRBV20-1
D gene: -
J gene: TRBJ2-1

CDR3 protein: CSARDVGNGEAFF
CDR3 DNA: TGCAGTGCTAGAGATGTAGGGAACGGTGAAGCTTTCTTT
clone size: -
V gene: TRBV20-1
D gene: -
J gene: TRBJ1-1

CDR3 protein: CSAVLAGVPYEQYF
CDR3 DNA: TGCAGTGCTGTTCTAGCGGGAGTTCCCTACGAGCAGTACTTC
clone size: many
V gene: TRBV20-1
D gene: TRBD2
J gene: TRBJ2-7